This entry lists 29 T cell receptor beta chains sequenced from one sample in a study of blood T cell repertoires in COVID-19. Method: immunoSEQ multiplex PCR; TCRdb's copy keeps in-frame clones and lacks some. The data hold hundreds of thousands of clones, with roughly 89% observed a single time. Sequencing was done on a sample of peripheral blood. The receptors were gathered from a man in his 60s who had recovered from COVID-19.

V and J are TRBV19 and TRBJ1-2, with D unclear. The CDR3 is 15 residues long. CDR1 and CDR2 (germline): LNHDA, SQIVND (reference sequence). V was shortened by 4 bases and J by 4 bases, with 16 bases between the two germline ends. The CDR3 DNA reads TGTGCCAGTAGTACCTTGGAGGGAGCCCTCTATGGCTACACCTTC. Translation gives CASSTLEGALYGYTF.

The rearrangement uses TRBV9 and TRBJ2-7, with 12 bases lining up with TRBD2. There are 16 residues in the CDR3. V dropped 5 bases and J dropped 4; count of bases not matched to a gene: 10. Germline values: CDR1 SGDLS, CDR2 YYNGEE. The CDR3 DNA sequence: TGTGCCAGCAGTTACGGTCGAACTAGCGGGGGGTACGAGCAGTACTTC. This sequence encodes CASSYGRTSGGYEQYF.

The rearrangement links TRBV15 to TRBJ2-5, with 12 bases fitting TRBD1. The germline V gene encodes CDR1 LNHNV and CDR2 YYDKDF (reference sequence). CDR3 length: 15 residues. V shed 7 bases and J 4 bases; nucleotides not matched to a gene: 7. CDR3 bases: TGTGCCACCACCAACAGGGACAGGGGGCCAGAGACCCAGTACTTC. It codes for CATTNRDRGPETQYF.

The chain couples TRBV24-1 to TRBJ2-1, with TRBD2 as a possible D gene (6 bases). Germline-derived CDR1 and CDR2 are KGHDR and SFDVKD. The ends were cut back, 11 bases at V and 5 bases at J, with 21 bases in the middle. The CDR3 runs to 15 residues. The CDR3 DNA sequence: TGTGCCAAGACTCCGAGGGAGGATTACGACAATGAGCAGTTCTTC. Its protein product is CAKTPREDYDNEQFF.

The J gene is TRBJ2-1, the V gene TRBV4-2; no reliable D call. The V and J ends lost 0 bases and 8 bases respectively, with 8 bases between them. CDR1 is LGHNA and CDR2 is YNFKEQ in the germline V gene. The length of the CDR3 is 13 residues. The CDR3 bases are TGTGCCAGCAGCCAAGAGGGCTTCGATGAGCAGTTCTTC. Encoded protein: CASSQEGFDEQFF.

This sequence joins TRBV2 and TRBJ2-7, with a possible D match to TRBD2 (7 bases). The CDR3 extends over 11 amino acids. V lost 8 bases and J 5 bases, leaving 10 bases between the germline ends. The germline V gene encodes CDR1 SNHLY and CDR2 FYNNEI. The CDR3 loop reads CASQGRDEQYF. Written as DNA, the CDR3 is TGTGCCAGCCAGGGGAGGGACGAGCAGTACTTC.

V is TRBV7-2 and J is TRBJ1-4, with D unresolved. CDR3 length: 15 amino acids. The V and J ends lost 5 bases and 8 bases respectively, with 18 bases between them. In germline, CDR1 is SGHTA, CDR2 FQGNSA. The CDR3 sequence: CASSTSGGSREKLFF. In nucleotides, the CDR3 is TGTGCCAGCAGCACAAGTGGAGGGAGTCGCGAAAAACTGTTTTTT.

This chain joins TRBV10-3 and TRBJ1-4, with TRBD1 matching 7 bases. In germline, CDR1 is ENHRY, CDR2 SYGVKD. The CDR3 loop spans 16 amino acids. V lost 3 bases, J lost 0 bases, and 4 bases stayed unmatched. CDR3 sequence reads: CAISEQGPATNEKLFF. Here the CDR3 DNA reads TGTGCCATCAGTGAACAGGGGCCTGCAACTAATGAAAAACTGTTTTTT.

CDR3 bases: TGTGCCAGCAGTCAACGGACTAGCGGGAGGAACACCGGGGAGCTGTTTTTT. Protein: CASSQRTSGRNTGELFF. This chain links TRBV27 with TRBJ2-2, with 13 bases aligning to TRBD2. The germline V gene has CDR1 MNHEY and CDR2 SMNVEV (reference sequence). V lost 5 bases to trimming and J lost 1 base; unmatched junction nucleotides: 4. The CDR3 totals 17 residues.

The J gene is TRBJ2-1, the V gene TRBV30; 11 nucleotides match TRBD2. Germline trimming cut 2 bases from V and 6 bases from J; bases unmatched to any gene: 3. This CDR3 has 14 residues. CDR1 GTSNPN and CDR2 SVGIG come from the germline V gene (reference sequence). Written as DNA, the CDR3 is TGTGCCTGGAGTACTAGCGGGGGTTTCAATGAGCAGTTCTTC. This translates into CAWSTSGGFNEQFF.

This chain links TRBV5-4 with TRBJ2-3; 11 bases line up with TRBD2. V was clipped by 3 bases and J by 0 bases; unmatched bases: 9. The CDR3 has 18 amino acids. The germline V gene encodes CDR1 SGHNT and CDR2 YYREEE (reference sequence). In nucleotides, the CDR3 is TGTGCCAGCAGCTCCGCCGACCTAGCGGGGGGAAGCACAGATACGCAGTATTTT. It specifies CASSSADLAGGSTDTQYF.

The V gene is TRBV9, the J gene TRBJ2-2, with 9 nucleotides matching TRBD2. The CDR3 is 18 residues long. Per germline, CDR1 SGDLS and CDR2 YYNGEE. Trimming took 0 bases from V and 6 from J; bases not matched to a gene: 12. This CDR3 reads CASSVVGRTTSGAGELFF. In DNA form, the CDR3 reads TGTGCCAGCAGCGTAGTTGGAAGGACGACTAGCGGCGCCGGGGAGCTGTTTTTT.

The CDR3 region has the DNA TGTGCCAGCAGCTTCCACGGGACAGGGTCTGGAAACACCATATATTTT. It codes for CASSFHGTGSGNTIYF. The rearrangement links TRBV7-6 to TRBJ1-3, with 9 bases that match TRBD1. The CDR3 contains 16 residues. With 3 bases clipped from V and 1 base from J, the junction kept 4 bases outside the gene matches. The germline gives CDR1 SGHVS, CDR2 FNYEAQ.

This clone was counted only a few times. This sample includes further DNA sequences coding for the same CDR3. The chain links TRBV7-3 to TRBJ2-1, with D possibly TRBD1 on 6 matching bases. Trimming took 1 base from V and 7 from J, leaving 8 bases between them. This CDR3 is 13 amino acids long. CDR1 is SGHTA and CDR2 is FQGTGA in the germline V gene. The chain's CDR3 is CASSLIGGNEQFF. CDR3 nucleotides: TGTGCCAGCAGCTTAATAGGGGGAAATGAGCAGTTCTTC. The whole variable domain, filled in from reference TRBV7-3 and TRBJ2-1, reads GAGVSQTPSNKVTEKGKYVELRCDPISGHTALYWYRQSLGQGPEFLIYFQGTGAADDSGLPNDRFFAVRPEGSVSTLKIQRTERGDSAVYLCASSLIGGNEQFFGPGTRLTVL.

Comment on this clone: Compared with germline, one end of the junction differs, possibly owing to a read error. This rearrangement joins TRBV5-1 to TRBJ2-1, with D hard to call. The CDR3 extends over 11 amino acids. Germline V CDR1 and CDR2: SGHRS, YFSETQ. The CDR3 loop reads CASSHAEARIF. CDR3 DNA: TGCGCCAGCAGCCATGCCGAAGCGCGAATCTTC. The whole variable domain, remainder taken from reference TRBV5-1 and TRBJ2-1, is KAGVTQTPRYLIKTRGQQVTLSCSPISGHRSVSWYQQTPGQGLQFLFEYFSETQRNKGNFPGRFSGRQFSNSRSEMNVSTLELGDSALYLCASSHAEARIFGPGTRLTVL.

V usage is TRBV19 and J usage is TRBJ1-5; 7 bases map to TRBD1. Germline trimming cut 5 bases from V and 6 bases from J; bases unmatched to any gene: 10. This CDR3 contains 15 residues. Looked up from germline, CDR1 is LNHDA and CDR2 is SQIVND (reference sequence). CDR3: CASSQPTGTSQPQHF. Here the CDR3 DNA reads TGTGCCAGTAGTCAGCCGACAGGGACCAGTCAGCCCCAGCATTTT. Full variable domain (missing parts from reference TRBV19 and TRBJ1-5): DGGITQSPKYLFRKEGQNVTLSCEQNLNHDAMYWYRQDPGQGLRLIYYSQIVNDFQKGDIAEGYSVSREKKESFPLTVTSAQKNPTAFYLCASSQPTGTSQPQHFGDGTRLSIL.

This chain links TRBV19 with TRBJ2-1; 9 nucleotides line up with TRBD2. This CDR3 is built from 16 residues. V was pared by 3 bases and J by 7 bases, with 10 bases of the junction left unmatched. The germline V gene has CDR1 LNHDA and CDR2 SQIVND (reference sequence). Written as DNA, the CDR3 is TGTGCCAGTAGTATTAGCGGGAGTGGAGGTAGGAATGAGCAGTTCTTC. Residues: CASSISGSGGRNEQFF.

This chain joins TRBV5-1 and TRBJ2-2, with a weak D call TRBD1 (7 bases). V lost 1 base, J lost 4 bases, and 14 bases lay in between. Germline V gene data show CDR1 as SGHRS and CDR2 as YFSETQ. The CDR3 has 16 amino acids. CDR3 bases: TGCGCCAGCAGCTTGCGAAAGCAGGGGGGCACCGGGGAGCTGTTTTTT. Its translation is CASSLRKQGGTGELFF. The full variable domain, with the rest looked up from reference TRBV5-1 and TRBJ2-2, is KAGVTQTPRYLIKTRGQQVTLSCSPISGHRSVSWYQQTPGQGLQFLFEYFSETQRNKGNFPGRFSGRQFSNSRSEMNVSTLELGDSALYLCASSLRKQGGTGELFFGEGSRLTVL.

The gene calls are TRBV29-1 and TRBJ2-5; D call uncertain. The CDR3 covers 13 residues. Looked up from germline, CDR1 is SQVTM and CDR2 is ANQGSEA. V was clipped by 0 bases and J by 5 bases, with 10 bases between them. The CDR3 spells CSVEDLGMETQYF. CDR3 nucleotide sequence: TGCAGCGTTGAAGATCTAGGAATGGAGACCCAGTACTTC. Together with reference TRBV29-1 and TRBJ2-5, the CDR3 gives the full variable domain: SAVISQKPSRDICQRGTSLTIQCQVDSQVTMMFWYRQQPGQSLTLIATANQGSEATYESGFVIDKFPISRPNLTFSTLTVSNMSPEDSSIYLCSVEDLGMETQYFGPGTRLLVL.

The CDR3 spells CASSPRRAGANVLTF. CDR3 coding DNA: TGTGCCAGCTCACCAAGGAGGGCTGGGGCCAACGTCCTGACTTTC. This sequence joins TRBV18 and TRBJ2-6; D perhaps matches TRBD2 (6 bases). Deletions cut 2 bases from V and 2 bases from J, with 7 bases between. The CDR3 sequence is 15 residues long. Per the germline V gene, CDR1 is KGHSH and CDR2 is LQKENI.

This rearrangement joins TRBV7-3 to TRBJ2-5, with D possibly TRBD2 on 6 matching bases. Trimming pared 3 bases from V and 4 bases from J, leaving 15 bases between. The CDR3 extends over 15 amino acids. Germline CDR1 reads SGHTA; CDR2 reads FQGTGA. The CDR3 coding sequence is TGTGCCAGCAGCTTCGAAGGGTTGGGGGGAGAGACCCAGTACTTC. This translates into CASSFEGLGGETQYF.

This clone has only one observation. The chain carries TRBV6-4 and TRBJ1-5, with TRBD1 matching over 9 bases. Per germline, CDR1 MRHNA and CDR2 SNTAGT. With 5 bases clipped from V and 0 bases from J, the junction kept 8 bases outside the gene matches. This CDR3 has 17 amino acids. CDR3 amino acids: CASSLGGTGSSNQPQHF. The CDR3 DNA reads TGTGCCAGCAGTCTAGGAGGGACAGGGTCTAGCAATCAGCCCCAGCATTTT.

The rearrangement joins TRBV5-1 to TRBJ2-7; TRBD1 matches 9 bases. V dropped 4 bases and J dropped 1; count of bases not matched to a gene: 12. CDR3 size: 17 residues. Germline-derived CDR1 and CDR2 are SGHRS and YFSETQ. The CDR3 DNA reads as TGCGCCAGCAGCCCGACTTACCCGGGACAGGGTTCCTACGAGCAGTACTTC. This codes for CASSPTYPGQGSYEQYF.

The chain is built from TRBV7-2 and TRBJ2-7; 12 nucleotides line up with TRBD2. Germline CDR1 and CDR2: SGHTA and FQGNSA. With 5 bases clipped from V and 0 bases from J, the junction kept 8 bases outside the gene matches. The CDR3 loop spans 17 amino acids. CDR3 bases: TGTGCCAGCAGCCTCCGCTCGACTAGCGGGAGCTCCTACGAGCAGTACTTC. It specifies CASSLRSTSGSSYEQYF.

J is TRBJ1-4 and V is TRBV28; 10 bases match TRBD1. The CDR3 runs 14 residues. Looked up from germline, CDR1 is MDHEN and CDR2 is SYDVKM. The J segment lost 8 bases and the V segment lost 5 bases, leaving 5 bases of the junction unmatched. CDR3 sequence: CASSRQGAREKLFF. The CDR3 region has the DNA TGTGCCAGCAGTCGACAGGGGGCGCGCGAAAAACTGTTTTTT.

The chain is built from TRBV6-2 or TRBV6-3 and TRBJ1-5; 7 bases line up with TRBD1. Germline values: CDR1 MNHEY, CDR2 SVGEGT. The V and J ends lost 0 bases and 0 bases, in that order; junction bases with no gene match: 14. CDR3 size: 20 residues. CDR3 sequence reads: CASSYSIWDSARDSNQPQHF. The CDR3 region has the DNA TGTGCCAGCAGTTACTCGATATGGGACAGCGCGAGGGATAGCAATCAGCCCCAGCATTTT.

J is TRBJ2-7 and V is TRBV4-1; D is uncertain. Per germline, CDR1 MGHRA and CDR2 YSYEKL. The CDR3 has 12 residues. The V end was cut by 0 bases, the J end by 3 bases, with 3 bases between. CDR3 DNA sequence: TGCGCCAGCAGCCAAGATTACTACGAGCAGTACTTC. This encodes CASSQDYYEQYF.

The CDR3, as DNA: TGTGCCAGCAGTGCCACAGGGGCCCGATACATGAACACTGAAGCTTTCTTT. It encodes CASSATGARYMNTEAFF. The rearrangement links TRBV2 to TRBJ1-1; TRBD1 agrees at 7 bases. This CDR3 region has 17 residues. The J segment lost 0 bases and the V segment lost 4 bases, leaving 11 bases of the junction unmatched. Germline lookup yields CDR1 SNHLY and CDR2 FYNNEI.

This chain connects TRBV12-5 to TRBJ2-3; 10 positions agree with TRBD1. Germline V CDR1 and CDR2: LGHNT, FRNRAP. This CDR3 is built from 15 residues. V was clipped by 7 bases and J by 3 bases; unmatched bases: 7. The CDR3 DNA follows: TGTGCTAGTGTCCCCATGGGACAGGGGACAGATACGCAGTATTTT. Protein product: CASVPMGQGTDTQYF.